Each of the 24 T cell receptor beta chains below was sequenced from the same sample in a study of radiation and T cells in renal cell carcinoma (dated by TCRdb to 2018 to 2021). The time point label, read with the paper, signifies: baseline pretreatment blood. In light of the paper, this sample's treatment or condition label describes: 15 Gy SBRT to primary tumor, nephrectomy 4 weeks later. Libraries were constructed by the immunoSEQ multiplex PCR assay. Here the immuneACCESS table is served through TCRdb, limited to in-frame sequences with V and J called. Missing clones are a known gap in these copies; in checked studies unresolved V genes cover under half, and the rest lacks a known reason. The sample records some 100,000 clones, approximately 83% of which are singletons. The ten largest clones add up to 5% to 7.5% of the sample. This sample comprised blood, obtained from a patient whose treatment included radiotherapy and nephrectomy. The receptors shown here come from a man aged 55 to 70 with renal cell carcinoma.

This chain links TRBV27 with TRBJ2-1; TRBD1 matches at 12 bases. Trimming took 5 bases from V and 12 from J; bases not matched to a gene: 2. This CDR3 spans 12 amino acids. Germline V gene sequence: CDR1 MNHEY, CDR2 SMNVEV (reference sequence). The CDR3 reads CASSRDRGRQFF. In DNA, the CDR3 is TGTGCCAGCAGTAGGGACAGGGGGCGGCAGTTCTTC.

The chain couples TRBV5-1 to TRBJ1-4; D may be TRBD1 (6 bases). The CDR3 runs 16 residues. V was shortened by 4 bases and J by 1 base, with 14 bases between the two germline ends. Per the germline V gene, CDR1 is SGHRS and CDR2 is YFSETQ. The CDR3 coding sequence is TGCGCCAGCAGCCTACAGGGAGGTTTAACTAATGAAAAACTGTTTTTT. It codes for CASSLQGGLTNEKLFF.

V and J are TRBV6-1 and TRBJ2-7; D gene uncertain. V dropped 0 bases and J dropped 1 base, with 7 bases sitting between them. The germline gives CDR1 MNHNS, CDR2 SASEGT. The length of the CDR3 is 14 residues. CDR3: CASSEAHRSYEQYF. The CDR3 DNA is TGTGCCAGCAGTGAAGCGCACCGATCCTACGAGCAGTACTTC.

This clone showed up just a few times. The CDR3 sequence: CASSSNPPGLHTDTQYF. The DNA for the CDR3 is TGTGCCAGCAGCTCGAACCCTCCGGGACTACACACAGATACGCAGTATTTT. This rearrangement joins TRBV13 to TRBJ2-3; 7 positions match TRBD2. The CDR3 totals 17 residues. Trimming cost V 4 bases and J 2 bases; bases outside gene matches: 12. Germline V CDR1 and CDR2: PRHDT, FYEKMQ (reference sequence).

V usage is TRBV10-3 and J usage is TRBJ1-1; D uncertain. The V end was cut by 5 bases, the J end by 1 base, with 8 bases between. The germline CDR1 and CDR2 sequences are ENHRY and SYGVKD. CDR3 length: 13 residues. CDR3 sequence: CAISNIRNTEAFF. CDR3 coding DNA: TGTGCCATCAGTAACATCAGGAACACTGAAGCTTTCTTT.

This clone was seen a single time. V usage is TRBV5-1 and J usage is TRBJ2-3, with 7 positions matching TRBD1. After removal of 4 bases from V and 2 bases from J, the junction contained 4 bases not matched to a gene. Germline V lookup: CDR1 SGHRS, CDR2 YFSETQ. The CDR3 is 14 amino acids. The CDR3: CASSPGQTTDTQYF. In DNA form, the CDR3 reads TGCGCCAGCAGCCCGGGACAGACCACAGATACGCAGTATTTT.

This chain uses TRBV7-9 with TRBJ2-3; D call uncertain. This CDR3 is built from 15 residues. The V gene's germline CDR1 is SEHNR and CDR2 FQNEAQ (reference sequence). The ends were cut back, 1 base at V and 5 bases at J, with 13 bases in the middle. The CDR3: CASSLVPSYEDTQYF. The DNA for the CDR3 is TGTGCCAGCAGCTTAGTGCCCTCGTATGAAGATACGCAGTATTTT.

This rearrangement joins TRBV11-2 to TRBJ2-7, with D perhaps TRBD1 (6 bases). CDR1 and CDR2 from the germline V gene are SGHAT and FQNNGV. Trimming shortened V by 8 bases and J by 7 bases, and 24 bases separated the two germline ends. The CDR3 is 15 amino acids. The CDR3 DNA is TGTGCCAGCCGTCAAATCGGGGCAGGGGAAGGAGAGCAGTACTTC. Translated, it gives CASRQIGAGEGEQYF.

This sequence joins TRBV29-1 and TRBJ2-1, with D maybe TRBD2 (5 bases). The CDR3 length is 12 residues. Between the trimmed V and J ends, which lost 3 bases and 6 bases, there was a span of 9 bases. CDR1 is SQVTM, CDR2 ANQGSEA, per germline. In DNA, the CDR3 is TGCAGCGTTGAGGCGCTAGCCAATGAGCAGTTCTTC. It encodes CSVEALANEQFF.

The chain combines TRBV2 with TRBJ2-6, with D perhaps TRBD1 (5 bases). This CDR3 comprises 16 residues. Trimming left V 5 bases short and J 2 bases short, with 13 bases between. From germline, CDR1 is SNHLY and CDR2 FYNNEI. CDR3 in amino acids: CASSFGALAGANVLTF. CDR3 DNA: TGTGCCAGCAGTTTTGGGGCCTTGGCTGGGGCCAACGTCCTGACTTTC.

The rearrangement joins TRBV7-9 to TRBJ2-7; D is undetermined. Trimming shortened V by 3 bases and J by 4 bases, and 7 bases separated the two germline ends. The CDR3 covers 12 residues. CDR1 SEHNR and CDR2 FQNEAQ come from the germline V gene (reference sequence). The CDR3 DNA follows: TGTGCCAGCAGCTTGGATTTTTACGAGCAGTACTTC. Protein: CASSLDFYEQYF.

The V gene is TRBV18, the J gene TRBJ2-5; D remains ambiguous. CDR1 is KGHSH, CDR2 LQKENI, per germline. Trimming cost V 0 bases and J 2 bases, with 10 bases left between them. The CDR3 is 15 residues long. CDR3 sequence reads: CASSPPLLTQETQYF. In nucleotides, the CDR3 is TGTGCCAGCTCACCACCCCTGTTGACTCAAGAGACCCAGTACTTC.

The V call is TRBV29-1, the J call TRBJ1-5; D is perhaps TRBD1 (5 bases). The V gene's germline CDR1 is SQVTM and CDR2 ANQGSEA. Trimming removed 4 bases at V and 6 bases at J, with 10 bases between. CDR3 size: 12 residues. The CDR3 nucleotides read TGCAGCGTTGTCTTTGGGGGTCAGCCCCAGCATTTT. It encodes CSVVFGGQPQHF.

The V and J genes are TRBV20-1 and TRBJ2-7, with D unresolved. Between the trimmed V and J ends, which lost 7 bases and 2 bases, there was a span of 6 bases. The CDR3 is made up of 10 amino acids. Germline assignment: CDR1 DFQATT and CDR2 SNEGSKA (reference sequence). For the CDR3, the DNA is TGCAGTGTTAAAACCTACGAGCAGTACTTC. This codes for CSVKTYEQYF.

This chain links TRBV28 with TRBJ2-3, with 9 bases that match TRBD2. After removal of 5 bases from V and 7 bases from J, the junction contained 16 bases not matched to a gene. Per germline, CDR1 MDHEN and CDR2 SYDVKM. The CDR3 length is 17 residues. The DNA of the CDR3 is TGTGCCAGCAGTCCCCCCGCGGGAGGGCGCCAGGGGAATACGCAGTATTTT. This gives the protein CASSPPAGGRQGNTQYF.

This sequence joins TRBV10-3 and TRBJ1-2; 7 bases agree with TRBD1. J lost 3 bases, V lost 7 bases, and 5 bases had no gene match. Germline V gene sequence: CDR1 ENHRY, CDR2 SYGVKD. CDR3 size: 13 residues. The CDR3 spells CAITLTGHYGYTF. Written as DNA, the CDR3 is TGTGCCATCACCCTGACAGGGCACTATGGCTACACCTTC.

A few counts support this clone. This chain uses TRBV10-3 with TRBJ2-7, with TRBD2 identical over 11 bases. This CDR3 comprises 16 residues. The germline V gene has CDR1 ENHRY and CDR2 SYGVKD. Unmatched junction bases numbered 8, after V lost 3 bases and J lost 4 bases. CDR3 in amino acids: CAISDPQGTSGYEQYF. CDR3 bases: TGTGCCATCAGTGACCCTCAAGGGACTAGCGGTTACGAGCAGTACTTC.

CDR3 sequence (DNA): TGTGCCAGCAGTCCCCCGACAGGGGGCTCATATACGCAGTATTTT. Translating it yields CASSPPTGGSYTQYF. The rearrangement joins TRBV28 to TRBJ2-3; 10 bases agree with TRBD1. Germline V gives CDR1 MDHEN, CDR2 SYDVKM. There are 15 residues in the CDR3. V shed 5 bases and J 7 bases; nucleotides not matched to a gene: 9.

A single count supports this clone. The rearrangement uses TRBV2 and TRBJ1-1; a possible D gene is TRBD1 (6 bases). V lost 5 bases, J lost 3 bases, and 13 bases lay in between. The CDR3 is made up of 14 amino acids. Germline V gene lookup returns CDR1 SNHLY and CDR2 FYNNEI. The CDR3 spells CASSLDRSHTEAFF. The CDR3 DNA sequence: TGTGCCAGCAGTTTAGACAGGTCCCACACTGAAGCTTTCTTT.

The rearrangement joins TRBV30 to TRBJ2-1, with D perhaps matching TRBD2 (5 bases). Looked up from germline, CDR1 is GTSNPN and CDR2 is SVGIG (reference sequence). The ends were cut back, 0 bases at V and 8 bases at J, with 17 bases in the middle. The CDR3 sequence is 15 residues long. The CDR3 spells CAWSVWGTSPHEQFF. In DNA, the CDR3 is TGTGCCTGGAGTGTATGGGGTACTAGTCCACATGAGCAGTTCTTC.

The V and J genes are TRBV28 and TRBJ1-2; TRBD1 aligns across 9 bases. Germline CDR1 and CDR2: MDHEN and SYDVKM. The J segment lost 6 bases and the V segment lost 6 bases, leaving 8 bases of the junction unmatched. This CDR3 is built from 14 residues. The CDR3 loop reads CASSLRTGVNGYTF. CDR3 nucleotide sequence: TGTGCCAGCAGCCTCCGGACAGGGGTTAATGGCTACACCTTC.

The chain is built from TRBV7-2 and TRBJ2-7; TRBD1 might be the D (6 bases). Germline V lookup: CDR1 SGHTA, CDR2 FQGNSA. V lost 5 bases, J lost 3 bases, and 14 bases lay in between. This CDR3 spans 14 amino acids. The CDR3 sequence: CASSRRGRGYEQYF. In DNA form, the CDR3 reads TGTGCCAGCAGCCGACGTGGCAGGGGCTACGAGCAGTACTTC.

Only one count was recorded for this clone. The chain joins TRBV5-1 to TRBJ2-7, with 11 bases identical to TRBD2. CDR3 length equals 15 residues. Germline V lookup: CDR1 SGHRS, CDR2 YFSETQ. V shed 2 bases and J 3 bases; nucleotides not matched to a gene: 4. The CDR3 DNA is TGCGCCAGCAGCTTCGTACTAGCGGGGGACTACGAGCAGTACTTC. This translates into CASSFVLAGDYEQYF.

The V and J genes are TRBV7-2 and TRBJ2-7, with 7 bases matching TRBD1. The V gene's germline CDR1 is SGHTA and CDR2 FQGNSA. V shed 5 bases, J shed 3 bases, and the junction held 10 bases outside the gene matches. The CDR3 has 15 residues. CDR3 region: CASSLETGSFYEQYF. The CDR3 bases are TGTGCCAGCAGCCTTGAGACAGGGTCGTTCTACGAGCAGTACTTC.